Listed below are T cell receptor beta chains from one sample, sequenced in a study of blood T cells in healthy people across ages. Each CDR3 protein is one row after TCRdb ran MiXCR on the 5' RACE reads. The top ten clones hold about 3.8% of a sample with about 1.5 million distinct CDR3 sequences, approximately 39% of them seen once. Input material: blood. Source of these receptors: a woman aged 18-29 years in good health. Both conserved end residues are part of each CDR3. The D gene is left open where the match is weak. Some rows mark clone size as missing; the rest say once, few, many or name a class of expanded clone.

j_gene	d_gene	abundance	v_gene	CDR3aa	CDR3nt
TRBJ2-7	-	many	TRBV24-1	CATSVKDSEQYF	TGTGCCACCAGTGTCAAGGACTCCGAGCAGTACTTC
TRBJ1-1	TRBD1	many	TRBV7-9	CASSSQGMNTEAFF	TGTGCCAGCAGCTCACAGGGGATGAACACTGAAGCTTTCTTT
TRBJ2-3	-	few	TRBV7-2	CASSLSSYTQYF	TGTGCCAGCAGCTTATCCTCTTATACGCAGTATTTT
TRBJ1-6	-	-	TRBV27	CASRALRGYNSPLHF	TGTGCCAGCAGGGCCCTCAGGGGCTATAATTCACCCCTCCACTTT
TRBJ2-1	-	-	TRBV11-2	CASSLARGRLYSEQFF	TGTGCCAGCAGCTTGGCTCGGGGGCGCCTCTACAGTGAGCAGTTCTTC
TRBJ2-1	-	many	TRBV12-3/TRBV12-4	CASSLLGRNEQFF	TGTGCCAGCAGTTTGCTGGGCCGGAATGAGCAGTTCTTC
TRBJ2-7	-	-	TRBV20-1	CSASQPGHVYEQYF	TGCAGTGCTAGTCAACCGGGACACGTCTACGAGCAGTACTTC
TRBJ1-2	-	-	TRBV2	CASSERRDNYGYTF	TGTGCCAGCAGTGAAAGGCGTGACAACTATGGCTACACCTTC
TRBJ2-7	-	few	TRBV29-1	CSVEIRWEQYF	TGCAGCGTTGAAATCCGATGGGAGCAGTACTTC
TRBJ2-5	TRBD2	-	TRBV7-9	CASSLGGLRETQYF	TGTGCCAGCAGCCTGGGAGGGCTAAGGGAGACCCAGTACTTC
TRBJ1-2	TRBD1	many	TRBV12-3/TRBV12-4	CASSTGVYGYTF	TGTGCCAGCAGTACAGGGGTGTATGGCTACACCTTC
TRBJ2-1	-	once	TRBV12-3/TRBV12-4	CASRDGRSYSEQFF	TGTGCCAGCAGGGACGGACGGTCGTACAGTGAGCAGTTCTTC
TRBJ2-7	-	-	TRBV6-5	CASSYTRSSYEQYF	TGTGCCAGCAGTTATACGCGGAGCTCCTACGAGCAGTACTTC
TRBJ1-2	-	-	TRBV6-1	CASSPGTLANYGYTF	TGTGCCAGCAGTCCCGGGACGCTTGCTAACTATGGCTACACCTTC